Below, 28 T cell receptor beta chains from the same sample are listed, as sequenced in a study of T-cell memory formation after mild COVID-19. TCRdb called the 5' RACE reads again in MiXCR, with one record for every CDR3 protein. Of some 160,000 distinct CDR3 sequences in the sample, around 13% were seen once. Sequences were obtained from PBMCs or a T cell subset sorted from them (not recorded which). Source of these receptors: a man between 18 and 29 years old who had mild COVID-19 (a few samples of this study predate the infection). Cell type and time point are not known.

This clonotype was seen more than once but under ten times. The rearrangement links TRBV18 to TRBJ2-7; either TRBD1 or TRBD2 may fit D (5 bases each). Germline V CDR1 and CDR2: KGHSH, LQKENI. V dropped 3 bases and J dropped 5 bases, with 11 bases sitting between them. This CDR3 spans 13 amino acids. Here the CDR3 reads CASSPTGTHEQYV. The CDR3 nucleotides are TGTGCCAGCTCACCCACTGGGACCCACGAGCAGTACGTC.

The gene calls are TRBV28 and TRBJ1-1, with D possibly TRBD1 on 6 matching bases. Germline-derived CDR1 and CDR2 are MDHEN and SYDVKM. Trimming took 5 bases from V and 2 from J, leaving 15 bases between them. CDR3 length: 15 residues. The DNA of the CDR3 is TGTGCCAGCAGTGCCACAGGGACTCGAAACACTGAAGCTTTCTTT. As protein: CASSATGTRNTEAFF.

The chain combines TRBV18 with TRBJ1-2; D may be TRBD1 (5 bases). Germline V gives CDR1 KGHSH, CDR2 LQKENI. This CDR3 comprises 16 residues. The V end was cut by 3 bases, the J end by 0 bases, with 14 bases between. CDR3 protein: CASSPYGGLSNYGYTF. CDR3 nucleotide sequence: TGTGCCAGCTCACCCTATGGGGGACTATCTAACTATGGCTACACCTTC. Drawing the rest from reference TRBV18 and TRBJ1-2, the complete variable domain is NAGVMQNPRHLVRRRGQEARLRCSPMKGHSHVYWYRQLPEEGLKFMVYLQKENIIDESGMPKERFSAEFPKEGPSILRIQQVVRGDSAAYFCASSPYGGLSNYGYTFGSGTRLTVV.

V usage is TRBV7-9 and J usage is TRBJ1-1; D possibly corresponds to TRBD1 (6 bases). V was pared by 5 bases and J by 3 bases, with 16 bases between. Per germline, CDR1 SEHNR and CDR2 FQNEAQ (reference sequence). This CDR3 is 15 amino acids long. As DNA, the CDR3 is TGTGCCAGCAGCCCAAGGGGGTATGAGGACACTGAAGCTTTCTTT. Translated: CASSPRGYEDTEAFF.

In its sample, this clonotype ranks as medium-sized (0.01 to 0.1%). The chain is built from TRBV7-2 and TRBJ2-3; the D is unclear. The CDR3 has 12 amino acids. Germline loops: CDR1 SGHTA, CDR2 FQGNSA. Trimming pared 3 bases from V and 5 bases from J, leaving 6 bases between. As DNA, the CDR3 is TGTGCCAGCAGCTTCCTAAGAGATACGCAGTATTTT. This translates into CASSFLRDTQYF.

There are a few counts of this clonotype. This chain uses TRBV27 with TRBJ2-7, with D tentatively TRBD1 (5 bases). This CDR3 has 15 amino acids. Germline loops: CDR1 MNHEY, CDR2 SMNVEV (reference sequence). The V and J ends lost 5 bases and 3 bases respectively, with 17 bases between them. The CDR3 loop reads CASSLLGREFYEQYF. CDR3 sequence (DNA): TGTGCCAGCAGTCTTCTAGGCAGGGAATTCTACGAGCAGTACTTC.

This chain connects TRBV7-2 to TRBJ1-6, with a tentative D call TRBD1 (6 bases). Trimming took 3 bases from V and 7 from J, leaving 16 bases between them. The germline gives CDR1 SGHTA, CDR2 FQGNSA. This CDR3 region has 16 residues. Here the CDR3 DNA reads TGTGCCAGCAGCTTCAGAACAGGGAAGGGAAATTCACCCCTCCACTTT. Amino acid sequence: CASSFRTGKGNSPLHF.

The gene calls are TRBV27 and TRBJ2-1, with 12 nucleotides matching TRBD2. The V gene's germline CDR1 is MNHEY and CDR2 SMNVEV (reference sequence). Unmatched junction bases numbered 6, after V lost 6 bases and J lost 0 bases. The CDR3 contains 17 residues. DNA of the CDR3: TGTGCCAGCAGCCAGCTAGCGGGGGGGACCTCCTACAATGAGCAGTTCTTC. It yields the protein CASSQLAGGTSYNEQFF.

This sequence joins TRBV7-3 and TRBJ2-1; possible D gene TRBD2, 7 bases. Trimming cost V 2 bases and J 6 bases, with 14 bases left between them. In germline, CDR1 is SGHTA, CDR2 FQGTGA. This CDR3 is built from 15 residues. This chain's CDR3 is CASSLRGASRNEQFF. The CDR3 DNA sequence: TGTGCCAGCAGCTTACGGGGGGCATCGCGCAATGAGCAGTTCTTC. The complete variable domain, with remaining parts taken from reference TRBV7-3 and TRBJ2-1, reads GAGVSQTPSNKVTEKGKYVELRCDPISGHTALYWYRQSLGQGPEFLIYFQGTGAADDSGLPNDRFFAVRPEGSVSTLKIQRTERGDSAVYLCASSLRGASRNEQFFGPGTRLTVL.

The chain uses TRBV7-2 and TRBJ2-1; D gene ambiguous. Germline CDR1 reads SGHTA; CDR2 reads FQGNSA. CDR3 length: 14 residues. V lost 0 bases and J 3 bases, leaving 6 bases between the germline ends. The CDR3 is CASSLATLYNEQFF. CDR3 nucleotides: TGTGCCAGCAGCTTAGCGACGCTCTACAATGAGCAGTTCTTC.

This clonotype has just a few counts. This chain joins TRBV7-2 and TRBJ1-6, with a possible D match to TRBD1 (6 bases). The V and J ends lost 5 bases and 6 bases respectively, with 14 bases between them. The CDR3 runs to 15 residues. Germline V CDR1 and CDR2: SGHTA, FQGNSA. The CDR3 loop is CASSPSDSFNSPLHF. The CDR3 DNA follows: TGTGCCAGCAGCCCTTCGGACAGTTTTAATTCACCCCTCCACTTT. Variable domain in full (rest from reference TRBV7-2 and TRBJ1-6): GAGVSQSPSNKVTEKGKDVELRCDPISGHTALYWYRQSLGQGLEFLIYFQGNSAPDKSGLPSDRFSAERTGGSVSTLTIQRTQQEDSAVYLCASSPSDSFNSPLHFGNGTRLTVT.

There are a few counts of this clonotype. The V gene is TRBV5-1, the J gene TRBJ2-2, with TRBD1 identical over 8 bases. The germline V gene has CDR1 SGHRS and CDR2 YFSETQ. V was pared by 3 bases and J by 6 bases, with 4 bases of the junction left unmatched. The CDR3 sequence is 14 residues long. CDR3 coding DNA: TGCGCCAGCAGCTCGGACAGGGAAGCCGGGGAGCTGTTTTTT. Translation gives CASSSDREAGELFF.

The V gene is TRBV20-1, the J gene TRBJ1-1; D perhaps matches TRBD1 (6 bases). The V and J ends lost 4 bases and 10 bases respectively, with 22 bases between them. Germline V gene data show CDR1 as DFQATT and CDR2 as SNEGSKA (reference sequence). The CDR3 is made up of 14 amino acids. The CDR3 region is CSATTPAGVRVAFF. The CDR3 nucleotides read TGCAGTGCTACCACCCCGGCAGGGGTGAGGGTAGCTTTCTTT.

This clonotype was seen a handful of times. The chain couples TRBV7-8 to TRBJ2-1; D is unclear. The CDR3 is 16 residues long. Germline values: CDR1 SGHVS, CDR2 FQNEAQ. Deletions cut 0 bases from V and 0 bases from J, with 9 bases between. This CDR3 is CASSLASGHSYNEQFF. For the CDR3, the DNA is TGTGCCAGCAGCTTAGCGTCAGGTCACTCCTACAATGAGCAGTTCTTC.

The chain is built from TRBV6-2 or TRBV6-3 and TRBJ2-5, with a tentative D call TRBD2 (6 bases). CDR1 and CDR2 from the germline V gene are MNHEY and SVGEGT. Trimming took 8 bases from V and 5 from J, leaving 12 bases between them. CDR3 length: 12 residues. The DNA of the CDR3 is TGTGCCAGCGGGGAGGTACCCGAGACCCAGTACTTC. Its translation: CASGEVPETQYF.

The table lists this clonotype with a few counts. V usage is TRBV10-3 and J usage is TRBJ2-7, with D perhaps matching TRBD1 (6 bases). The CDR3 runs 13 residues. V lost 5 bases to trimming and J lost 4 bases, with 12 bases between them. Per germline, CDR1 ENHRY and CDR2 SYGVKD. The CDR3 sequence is CAISQQGSYEQYV. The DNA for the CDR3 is TGTGCCATCAGTCAACAGGGTTCTTACGAGCAGTACGTC.

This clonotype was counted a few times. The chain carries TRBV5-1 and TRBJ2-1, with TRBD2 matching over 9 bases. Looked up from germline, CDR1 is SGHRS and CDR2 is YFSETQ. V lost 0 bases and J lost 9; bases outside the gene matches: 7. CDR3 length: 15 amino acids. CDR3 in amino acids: CASSLEGTSYGEQFF. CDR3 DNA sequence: TGCGCCAGCAGCTTGGAGGGGACTAGCTACGGTGAGCAGTTCTTC.

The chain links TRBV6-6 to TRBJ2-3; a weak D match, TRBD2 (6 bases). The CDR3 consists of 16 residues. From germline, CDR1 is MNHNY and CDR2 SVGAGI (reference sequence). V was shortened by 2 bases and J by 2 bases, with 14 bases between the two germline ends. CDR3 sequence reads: CASSYGGSAPTDTQYF. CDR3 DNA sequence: TGTGCCAGCAGTTACGGGGGGTCGGCGCCCACAGATACGCAGTATTTT.

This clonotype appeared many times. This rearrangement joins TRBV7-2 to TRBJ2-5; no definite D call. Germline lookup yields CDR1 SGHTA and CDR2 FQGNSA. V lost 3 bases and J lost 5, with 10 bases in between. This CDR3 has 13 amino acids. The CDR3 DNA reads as TGTGCCAGCAGCTTCGTCCTAGGGGAGACCCAGTACTTC. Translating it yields CASSFVLGETQYF.

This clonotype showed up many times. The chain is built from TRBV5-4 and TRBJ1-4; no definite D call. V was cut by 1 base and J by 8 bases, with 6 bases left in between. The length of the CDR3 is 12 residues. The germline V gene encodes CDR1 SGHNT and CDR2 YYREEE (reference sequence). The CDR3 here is CASSLRNEKLFF. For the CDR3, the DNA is TGTGCCAGCAGCTTGCGTAACGAAAAACTGTTTTTT.

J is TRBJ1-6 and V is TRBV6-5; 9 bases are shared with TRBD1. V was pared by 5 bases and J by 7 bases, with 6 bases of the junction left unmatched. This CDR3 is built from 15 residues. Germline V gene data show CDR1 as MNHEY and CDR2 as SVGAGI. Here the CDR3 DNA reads TGTGCCAGCAGTGACAGGGGGGGCGTGAATTCACCCCTCCACTTT. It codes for CASSDRGGVNSPLHF.

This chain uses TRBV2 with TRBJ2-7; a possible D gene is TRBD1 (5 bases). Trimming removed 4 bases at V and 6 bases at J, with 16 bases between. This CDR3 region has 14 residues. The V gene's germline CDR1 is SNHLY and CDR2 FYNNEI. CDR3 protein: CASSVIGPRGEQYF. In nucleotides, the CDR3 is TGTGCCAGCAGTGTTATTGGGCCAAGGGGCGAGCAGTACTTC.

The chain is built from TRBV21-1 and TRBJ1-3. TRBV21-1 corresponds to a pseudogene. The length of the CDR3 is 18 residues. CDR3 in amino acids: CASAFLRESGPSGNTIYF. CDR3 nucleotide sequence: TGTGCCAGCGCCTTCCTAAGGGAATCGGGTCCCTCTGGAAACACCATATATTTT.

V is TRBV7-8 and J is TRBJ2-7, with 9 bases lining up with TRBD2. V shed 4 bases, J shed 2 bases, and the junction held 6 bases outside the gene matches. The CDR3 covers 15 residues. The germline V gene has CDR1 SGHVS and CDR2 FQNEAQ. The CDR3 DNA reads TGTGCCAGCAGCTCGTATAGCGGGGGTACCTACGAGCAGTACGTC. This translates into CASSSYSGGTYEQYV.

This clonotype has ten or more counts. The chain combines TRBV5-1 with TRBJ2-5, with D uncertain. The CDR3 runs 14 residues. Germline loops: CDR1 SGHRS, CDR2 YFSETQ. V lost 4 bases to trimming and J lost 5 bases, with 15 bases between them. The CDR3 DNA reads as TGCGCCAGCAGCCGGAACCCGTCGGAGGAGACCCAGTACTTC. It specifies CASSRNPSEETQYF.

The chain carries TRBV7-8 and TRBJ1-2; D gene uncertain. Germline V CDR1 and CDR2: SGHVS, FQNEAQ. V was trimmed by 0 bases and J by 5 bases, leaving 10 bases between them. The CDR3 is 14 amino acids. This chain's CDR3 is CASSLAIVKYGYTF. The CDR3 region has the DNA TGTGCCAGCAGCTTAGCTATAGTTAAGTATGGCTACACCTTC.

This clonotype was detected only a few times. The CDR3 sequence is CASSFRGSSTEAFF. CDR3 coding DNA: TGTGCCAGCAGTTTTCGGGGTTCTAGCACTGAAGCTTTCTTT. The chain uses TRBV12-3 or TRBV12-4 and TRBJ1-1; D is ambiguous. V was trimmed by 3 bases and J by 4 bases, leaving 12 bases between them. The CDR3 is made up of 14 amino acids.

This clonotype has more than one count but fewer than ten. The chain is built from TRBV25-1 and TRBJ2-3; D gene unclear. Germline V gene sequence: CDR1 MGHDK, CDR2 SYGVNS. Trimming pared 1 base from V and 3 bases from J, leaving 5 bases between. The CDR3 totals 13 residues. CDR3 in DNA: TGTGCCAGCAGTGAATTGGTGACAGATACGCAGTATTTT. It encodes CASSELVTDTQYF.